This TCR beta chain is from a study of T cells in Graves' hyperthyroidism and ophthalmopathy. Authors of the study amplified TCR beta CDR3 regions from RNA transcripts. Carried out on the TCR CDR3, a first-round RT-PCR used the HTBI primer set. From the multiplex PCR reads, TCRdb called clonotypes with MiXCR, one entry per CDR3 protein. The table has 800,000 or so distinct CDR3 sequences, about 38% seen once. This clonotype was observed many times. Input material: blood. This clonotype was obtained from a man between 18 and 35 years old with Graves' hyperthyroidism.

The CDR3 reads CSAWGQDAYEQYF. The CDR3 DNA is TGCAGTGCCTGGGGGCAGGACGCCTACGAGCAGTACTTC. This chain links TRBV20-1 with TRBJ2-7; TRBD1 might be the D (6 bases). The V and J ends lost 6 bases and 2 bases respectively, with 14 bases between them. The CDR3 totals 13 residues. Germline lookup yields CDR1 DFQATT and CDR2 SNEGSKA (reference sequence).